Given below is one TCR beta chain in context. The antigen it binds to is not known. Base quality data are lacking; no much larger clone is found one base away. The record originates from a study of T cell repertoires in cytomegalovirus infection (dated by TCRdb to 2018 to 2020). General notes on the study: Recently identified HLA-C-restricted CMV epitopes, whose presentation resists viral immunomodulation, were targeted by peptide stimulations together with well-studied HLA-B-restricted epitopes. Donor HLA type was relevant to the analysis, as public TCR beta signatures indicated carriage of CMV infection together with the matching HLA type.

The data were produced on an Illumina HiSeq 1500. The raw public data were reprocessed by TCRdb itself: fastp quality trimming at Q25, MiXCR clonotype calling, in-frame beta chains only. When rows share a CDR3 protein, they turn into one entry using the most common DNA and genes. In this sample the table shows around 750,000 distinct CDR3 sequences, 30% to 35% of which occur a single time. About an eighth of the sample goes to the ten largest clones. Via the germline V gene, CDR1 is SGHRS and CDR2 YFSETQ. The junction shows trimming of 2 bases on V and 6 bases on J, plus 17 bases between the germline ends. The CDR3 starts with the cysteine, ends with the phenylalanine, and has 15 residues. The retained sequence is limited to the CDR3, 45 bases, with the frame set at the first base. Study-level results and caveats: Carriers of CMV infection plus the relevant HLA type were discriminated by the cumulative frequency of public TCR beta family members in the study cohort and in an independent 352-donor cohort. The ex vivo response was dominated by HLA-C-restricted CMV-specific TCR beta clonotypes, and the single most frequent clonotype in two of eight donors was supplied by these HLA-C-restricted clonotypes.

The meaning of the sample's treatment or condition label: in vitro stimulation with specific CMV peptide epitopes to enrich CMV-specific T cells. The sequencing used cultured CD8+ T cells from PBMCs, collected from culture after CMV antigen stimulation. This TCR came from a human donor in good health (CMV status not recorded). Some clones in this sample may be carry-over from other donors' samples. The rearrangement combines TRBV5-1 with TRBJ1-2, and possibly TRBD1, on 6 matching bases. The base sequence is TGCGCCAGCAGCTTTCAAGGGGGATCAGGAGATGGCTACACCTTC. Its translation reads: CASSFQGGSGDGYTF. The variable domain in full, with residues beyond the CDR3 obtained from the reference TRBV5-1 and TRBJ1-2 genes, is KAGVTQTPRYLIKTRGQQVTLSCSPISGHRSVSWYQQTPGQGLQFLFEYFSETQRNKGNFPGRFSGRQFSNSRSEMNVSTLELGDSALYLCASSFQGGSGDGYTFGSGTRLTVV.